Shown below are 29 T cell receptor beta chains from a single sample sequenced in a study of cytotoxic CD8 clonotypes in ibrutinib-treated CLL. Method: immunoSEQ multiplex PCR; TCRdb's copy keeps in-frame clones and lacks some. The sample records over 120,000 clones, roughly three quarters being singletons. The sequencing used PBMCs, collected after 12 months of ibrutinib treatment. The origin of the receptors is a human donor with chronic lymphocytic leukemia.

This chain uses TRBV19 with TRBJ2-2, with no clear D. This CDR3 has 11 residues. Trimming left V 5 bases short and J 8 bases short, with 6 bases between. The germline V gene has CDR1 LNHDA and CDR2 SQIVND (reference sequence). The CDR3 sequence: CASSLDGELFF. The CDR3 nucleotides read TGTGCCAGTAGTCTTGATGGGGAGCTGTTTTTT.

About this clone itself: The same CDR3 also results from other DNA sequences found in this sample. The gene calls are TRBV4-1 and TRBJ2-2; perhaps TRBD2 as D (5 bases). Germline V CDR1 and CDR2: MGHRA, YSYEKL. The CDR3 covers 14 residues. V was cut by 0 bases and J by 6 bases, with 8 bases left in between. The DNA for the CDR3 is TGCGCCAGCAGCCAAGATCCGCGGGCCGGGGAGCTGTTTTTT. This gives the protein CASSQDPRAGELFF.

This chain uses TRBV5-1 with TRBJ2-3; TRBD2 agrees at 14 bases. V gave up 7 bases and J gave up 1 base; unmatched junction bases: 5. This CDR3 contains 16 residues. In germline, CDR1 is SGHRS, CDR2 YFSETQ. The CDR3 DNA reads TGCGCCAGCCGGACTAGCGGGGGGACTGGCACAGATACGCAGTATTTT. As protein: CASRTSGGTGTDTQYF.

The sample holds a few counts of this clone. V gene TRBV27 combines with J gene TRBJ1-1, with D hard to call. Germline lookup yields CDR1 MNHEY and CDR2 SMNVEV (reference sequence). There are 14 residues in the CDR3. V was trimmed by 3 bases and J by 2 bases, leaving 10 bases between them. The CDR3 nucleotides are TGTGCCAGCAGTTTGAAACAGTCAAACACTGAAGCTTTCTTT. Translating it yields CASSLKQSNTEAFF.

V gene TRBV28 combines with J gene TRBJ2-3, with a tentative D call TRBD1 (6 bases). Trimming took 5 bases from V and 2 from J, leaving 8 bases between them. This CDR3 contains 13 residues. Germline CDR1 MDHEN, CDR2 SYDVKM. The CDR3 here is CASSRDNTDTQYF. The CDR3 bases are TGTGCCAGCAGTCGGGACAACACAGATACGCAGTATTTT. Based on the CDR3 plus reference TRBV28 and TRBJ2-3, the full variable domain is DVKVTQSSRYLVKRTGEKVFLECVQDMDHENMFWYRQDPGLGLRLIYFSYDVKMKEKGDIPEGYSVSREKKERFSLILESASTNQTSMYLCASSRDNTDTQYFGPGTRLTVL.

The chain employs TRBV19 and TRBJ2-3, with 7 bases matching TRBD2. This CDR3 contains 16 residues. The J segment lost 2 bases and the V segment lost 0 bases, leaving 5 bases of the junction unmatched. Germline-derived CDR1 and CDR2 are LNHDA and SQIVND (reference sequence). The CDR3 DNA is TGTGCCAGTAGTATAGATCAACTAGCGCTCACAGATACGCAGTATTTT. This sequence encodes CASSIDQLALTDTQYF.

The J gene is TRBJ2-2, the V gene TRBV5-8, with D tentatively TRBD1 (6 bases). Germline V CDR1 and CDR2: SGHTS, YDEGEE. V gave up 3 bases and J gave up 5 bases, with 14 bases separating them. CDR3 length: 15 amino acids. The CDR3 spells CASSSTGKGTGELFF. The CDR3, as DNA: TGTGCCAGCAGCTCTACAGGGAAAGGAACCGGGGAGCTGTTTTTT.

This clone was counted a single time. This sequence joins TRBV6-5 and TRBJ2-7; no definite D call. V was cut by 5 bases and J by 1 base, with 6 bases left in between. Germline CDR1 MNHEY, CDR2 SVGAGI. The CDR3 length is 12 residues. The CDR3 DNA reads TGTGCCAGCAGTGTATTATCCTACGAGCAGTACTTC. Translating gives CASSVLSYEQYF.

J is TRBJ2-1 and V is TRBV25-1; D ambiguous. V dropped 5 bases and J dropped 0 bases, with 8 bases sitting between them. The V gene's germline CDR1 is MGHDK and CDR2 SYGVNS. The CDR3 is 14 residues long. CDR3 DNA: TGTGCCAGCAGTCACGTAAGCTCCTACAATGAGCAGTTCTTC. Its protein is CASSHVSSYNEQFF.

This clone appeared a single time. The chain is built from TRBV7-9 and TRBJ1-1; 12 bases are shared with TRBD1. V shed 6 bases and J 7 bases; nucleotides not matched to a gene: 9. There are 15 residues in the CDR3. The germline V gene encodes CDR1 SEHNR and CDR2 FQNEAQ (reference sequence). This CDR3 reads CASSFKGTGGGEAFF. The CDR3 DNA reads TGTGCCAGCAGTTTTAAAGGGACAGGGGGCGGTGAAGCTTTCTTT.

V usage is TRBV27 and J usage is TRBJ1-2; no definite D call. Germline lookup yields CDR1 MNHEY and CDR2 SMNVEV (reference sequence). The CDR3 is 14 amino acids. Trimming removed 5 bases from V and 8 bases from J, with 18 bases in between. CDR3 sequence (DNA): TGTGCCAGCAGTCCCCTTCCGTCCAGCGGGGGCTACACCTTC. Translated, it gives CASSPLPSSGGYTF.

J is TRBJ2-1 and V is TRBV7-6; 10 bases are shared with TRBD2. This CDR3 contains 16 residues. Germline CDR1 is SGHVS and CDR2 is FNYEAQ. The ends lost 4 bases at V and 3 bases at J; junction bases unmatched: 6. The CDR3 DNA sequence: TGTGCCAGCAGCTCATGGACTAGCGGTAACTACAATGAGCAGTTCTTC. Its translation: CASSSWTSGNYNEQFF.

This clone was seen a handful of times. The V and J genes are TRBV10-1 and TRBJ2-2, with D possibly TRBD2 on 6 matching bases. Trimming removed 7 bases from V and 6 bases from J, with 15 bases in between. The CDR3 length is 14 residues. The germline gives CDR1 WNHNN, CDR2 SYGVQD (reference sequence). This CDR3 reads CASTGLTIAGELFF. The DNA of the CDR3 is TGCGCCAGCACGGGACTGACTATCGCCGGGGAGCTGTTTTTT.

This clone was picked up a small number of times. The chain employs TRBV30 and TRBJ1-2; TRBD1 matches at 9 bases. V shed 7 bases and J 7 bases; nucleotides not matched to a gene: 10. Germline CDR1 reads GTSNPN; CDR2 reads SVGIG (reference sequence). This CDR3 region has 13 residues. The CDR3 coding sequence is TGTGCCTCAGACAGGGGGATGGGGACTGGCTACACCTTC. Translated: CASDRGMGTGYTF.

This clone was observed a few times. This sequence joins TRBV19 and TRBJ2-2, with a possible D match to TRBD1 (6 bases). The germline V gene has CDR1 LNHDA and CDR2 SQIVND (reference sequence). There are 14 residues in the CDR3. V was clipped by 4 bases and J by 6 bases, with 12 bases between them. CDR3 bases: TGTGCCAGTAGTACGCACAGGGCGCCCGGGGAGCTGTTTTTT. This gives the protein CASSTHRAPGELFF.

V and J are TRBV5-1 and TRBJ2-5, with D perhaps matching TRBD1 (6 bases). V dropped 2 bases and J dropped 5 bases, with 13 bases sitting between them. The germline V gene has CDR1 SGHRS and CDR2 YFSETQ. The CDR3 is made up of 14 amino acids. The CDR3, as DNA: TGCGCCAGCAGCTTCCCAGGGGTGGCGGAGACCCAGTACTTC. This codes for CASSFPGVAETQYF.

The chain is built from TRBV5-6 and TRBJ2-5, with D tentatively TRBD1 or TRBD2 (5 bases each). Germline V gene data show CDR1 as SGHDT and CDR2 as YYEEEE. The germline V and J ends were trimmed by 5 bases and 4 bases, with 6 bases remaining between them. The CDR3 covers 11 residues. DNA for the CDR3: TGTGCCAGCAGGGGGGTAGAGACCCAGTACTTC. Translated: CASRGVETQYF.

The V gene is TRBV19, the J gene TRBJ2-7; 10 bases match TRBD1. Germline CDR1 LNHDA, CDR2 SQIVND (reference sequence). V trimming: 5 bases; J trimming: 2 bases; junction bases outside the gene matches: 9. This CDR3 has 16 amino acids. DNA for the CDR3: TGTGCCAGTAGTCCATTCGGACAGGGGGGAACCTACGAGCAGTACTTC. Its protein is CASSPFGQGGTYEQYF.

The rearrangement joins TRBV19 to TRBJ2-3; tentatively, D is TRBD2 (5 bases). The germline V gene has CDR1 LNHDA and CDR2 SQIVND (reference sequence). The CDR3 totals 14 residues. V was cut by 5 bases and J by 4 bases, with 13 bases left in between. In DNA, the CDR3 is TGTGCCAGTAGTTGGCGGGCGTTTGCAGATACGCAGTATTTT. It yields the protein CASSWRAFADTQYF. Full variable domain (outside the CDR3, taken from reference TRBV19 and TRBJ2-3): DGGITQSPKYLFRKEGQNVTLSCEQNLNHDAMYWYRQDPGQGLRLIYYSQIVNDFQKGDIAEGYSVSREKKESFPLTVTSAQKNPTAFYLCASSWRAFADTQYFGPGTRLTVL.

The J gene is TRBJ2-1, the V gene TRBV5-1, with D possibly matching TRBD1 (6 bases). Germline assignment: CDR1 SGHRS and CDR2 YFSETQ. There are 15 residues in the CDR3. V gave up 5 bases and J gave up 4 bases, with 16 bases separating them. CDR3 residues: CASRPTGQIYNEQFF. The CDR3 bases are TGCGCCAGCAGACCCACCGGACAGATATACAATGAGCAGTTCTTC.

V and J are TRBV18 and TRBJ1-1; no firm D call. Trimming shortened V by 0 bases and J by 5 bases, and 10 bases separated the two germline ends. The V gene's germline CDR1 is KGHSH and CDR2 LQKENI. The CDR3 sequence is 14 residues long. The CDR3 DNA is TGTGCCAGCTCACCACCGGCTACAAGGACTGAAGCTTTCTTT. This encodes CASSPPATRTEAFF.

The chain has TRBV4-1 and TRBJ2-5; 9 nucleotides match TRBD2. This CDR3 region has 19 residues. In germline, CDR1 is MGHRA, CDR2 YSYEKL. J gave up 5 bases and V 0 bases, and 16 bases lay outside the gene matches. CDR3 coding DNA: TGCGCCAGCAGCCAAGAAGCCCCCGGACTAGCGCACGCTACGGAGACCCAGTACTTC. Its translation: CASSQEAPGLAHATETQYF.

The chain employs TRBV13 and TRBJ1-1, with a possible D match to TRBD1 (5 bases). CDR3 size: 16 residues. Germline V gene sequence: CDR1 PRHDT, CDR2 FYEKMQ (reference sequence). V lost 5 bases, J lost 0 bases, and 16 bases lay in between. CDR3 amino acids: CASSNTGGGMNTEAFF. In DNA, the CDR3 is TGTGCCAGCAGCAATACGGGGGGTGGCATGAACACTGAAGCTTTCTTT.

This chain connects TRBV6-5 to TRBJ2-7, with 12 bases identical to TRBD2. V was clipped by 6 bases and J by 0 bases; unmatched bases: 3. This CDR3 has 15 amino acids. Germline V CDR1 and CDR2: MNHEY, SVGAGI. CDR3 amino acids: CASSRTSGASYEQYF. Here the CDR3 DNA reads TGTGCCAGCAGCCGGACTAGCGGGGCCTCCTACGAGCAGTACTTC.

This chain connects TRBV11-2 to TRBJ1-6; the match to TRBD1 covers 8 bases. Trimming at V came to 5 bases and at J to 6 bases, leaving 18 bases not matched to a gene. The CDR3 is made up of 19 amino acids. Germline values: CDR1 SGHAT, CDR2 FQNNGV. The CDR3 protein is CASSGLDPGQATSNSPLHF. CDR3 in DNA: TGTGCCAGCAGCGGACTAGACCCGGGACAGGCGACAAGTAATTCACCCCTCCACTTT.

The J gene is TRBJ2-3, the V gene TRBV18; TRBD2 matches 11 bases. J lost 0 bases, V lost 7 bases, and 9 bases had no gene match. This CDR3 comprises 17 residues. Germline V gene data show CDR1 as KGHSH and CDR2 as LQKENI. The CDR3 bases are TGTGCCAGCTTACCCTGGACTAGCGGGTCTAGCACAGATACGCAGTATTTT. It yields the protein CASLPWTSGSSTDTQYF.

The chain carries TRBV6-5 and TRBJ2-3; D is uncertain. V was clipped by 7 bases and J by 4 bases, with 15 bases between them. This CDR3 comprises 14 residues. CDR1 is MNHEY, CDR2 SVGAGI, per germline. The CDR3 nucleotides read TGTGCCAGCAAGGCGGCCGCACTATCAGATACGCAGTATTTT. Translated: CASKAAALSDTQYF.

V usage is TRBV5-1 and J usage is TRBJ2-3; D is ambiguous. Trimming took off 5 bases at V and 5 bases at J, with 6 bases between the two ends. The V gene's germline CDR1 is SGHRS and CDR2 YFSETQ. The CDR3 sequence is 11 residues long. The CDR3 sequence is CASSLLDTQYF. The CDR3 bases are TGCGCCAGCAGTTTATTAGATACGCAGTATTTT.

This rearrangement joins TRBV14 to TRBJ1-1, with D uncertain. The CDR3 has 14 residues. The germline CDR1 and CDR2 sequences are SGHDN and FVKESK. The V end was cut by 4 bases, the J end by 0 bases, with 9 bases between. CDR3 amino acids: CASSRIAMNTEAFF. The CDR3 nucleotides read TGTGCCAGCAGCCGCATCGCCATGAACACTGAAGCTTTCTTT.